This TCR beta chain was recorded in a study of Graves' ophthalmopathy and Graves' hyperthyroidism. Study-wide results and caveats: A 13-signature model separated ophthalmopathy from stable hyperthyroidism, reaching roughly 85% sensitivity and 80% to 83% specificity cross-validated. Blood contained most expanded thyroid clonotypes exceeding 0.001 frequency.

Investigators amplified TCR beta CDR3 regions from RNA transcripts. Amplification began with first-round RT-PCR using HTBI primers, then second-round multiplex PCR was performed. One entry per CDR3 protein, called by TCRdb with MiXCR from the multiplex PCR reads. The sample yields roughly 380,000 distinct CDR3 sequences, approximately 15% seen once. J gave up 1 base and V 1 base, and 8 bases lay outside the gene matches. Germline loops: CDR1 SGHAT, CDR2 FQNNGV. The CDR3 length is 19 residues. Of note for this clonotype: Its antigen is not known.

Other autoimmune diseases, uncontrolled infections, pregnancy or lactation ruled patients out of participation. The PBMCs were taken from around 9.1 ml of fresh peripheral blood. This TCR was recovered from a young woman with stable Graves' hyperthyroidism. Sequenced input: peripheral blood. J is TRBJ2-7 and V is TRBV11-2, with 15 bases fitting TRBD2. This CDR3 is CASSLGTSGGAQSSYEQYF. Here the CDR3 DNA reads TGTGCCAGCAGCTTAGGGACTAGCGGGGGGGCCCAGTCTTCCTACGAGCAGTACTTC.